These T cell receptor beta chains were read from a single sample in a study of shared clonotypes between healthy human individuals. Sequencing was performed with immunoSEQ multiplex PCR; in TCRdb, only in-frame clones are kept and a portion is missing. Here the sample spans approximately 350,000 clones, about 74% being singletons. Input material: memory CD4+ T cells sorted from blood. The receptors here all came from a man between 25 and 39 years old in good health. The CDR3 runs from the conserved cysteine through the conserved F or W. A D gene is named only where the DNA matches it firmly. Clone size appears in some rows only: once, few, many, or a class for an expanded clone.

NA TRBJ2-2 NA TRBV6-5 TGTGCCAGCAGTTACTCTAAGGGGTACCCCGGGGAGCTGTTTTTT CASSYSKGYPGELFF
NA TRBJ1-3 NA TRBV6-5 TGTGCCAGCACCCCGCCCTCCTCGAACACCATATATTTT CASTPPSSNTIYF
NA TRBJ1-1 NA TRBV19 TGTGCCAGTAGTATACCTACCAGAAACCAAGAAGCTTTCTTT CASSIPTRNQEAFF
NA TRBJ2-2 few TRBV28 TGTGCCAGCAGTGTCAGGGTCTACAAGAGAGGCACCGGGGAGCTGTTTTTT CASSVRVYKRGTGELFF
NA TRBJ2-7 NA TRBV6-1 TGTGCCAGCAGCGGACCAGGGACTTACGAGCAGTACTTC CASSGPGTYEQYF
NA TRBJ2-2 NA TRBV30 TGTGCCTGGAGTTTGGGGGCCGGGGAGCTGTTTTTT CAWSLGAGELFF
NA TRBJ1-1 NA TRBV2 TGTGCCAGCAATTTTTATGTGGACACTGAAGCTTTCTTT CASNFYVDTEAFF
TRBD1 TRBJ1-4 NA TRBV7-9 TGTGCCACCTCGACAGGGATTAGTGCGGCTAATGAAAAACTGTTTTTT CATSTGISAANEKLFF
TRBD1 TRBJ1-2 NA TRBV10-3 TGTGCCATCAGTGAGTCGACGGAGGGGGCCAGTGGCTACACCTTC CAISESTEGASGYTF
TRBD1 TRBJ2-1 NA TRBV7-7 TGTGCTAGCAGCTTCCGACAGGGCGATGAGCAGTTCTTC CASSFRQGDEQFF
NA TRBJ2-1 few TRBV2 TGTGCCAGCAGTGGGAGGGGATACAATGAGCAGTTCTTC CASSGRGYNEQFF
TRBD1 TRBJ1-1 NA TRBV25-1 TGTGCCAGCAGGGGAACAGGGGGCATGGGATACGCTGAAGCTTTCTTT CASRGTGGMGYAEAFF
TRBD2 TRBJ2-4 once TRBV19 TGTGCCAGTAGTATCGGACTAGCGGGAGGGCGTAGCAAAAACATTCAGTACTTC CASSIGLAGGRSKNIQYF
NA TRBJ2-7 NA TRBV5-1 TGCGCCAGCAGCCCTCTTTCCTCAGGGTACGAGCAGTACTTC CASSPLSSGYEQYF
TRBD2 TRBJ2-5 NA TRBV5-4 TGTGCCAGCAGCTGGGGACTAGCGGGACAAGAGACCCAGTACTTC CASSWGLAGQETQYF
NA TRBJ1-2 NA TRBV5-6 TGTGCCAGCAGAGTAGGTGTGGGGCGGTATGGCTACACCTTC CASRVGVGRYGYTF
TRBD2 TRBJ2-2 NA TRBV10-3 TGTGCCATCAGTGAGCCTAGCGGGGTGCGGGAGCTGTTTTTT CAISEPSGVRELFF
NA TRBJ2-6 NA TRBV5-1 TGCGCCAGCAGCTTGGACAGACTTACTGGGGCCAACGTCCTGACTTTC CASSLDRLTGANVLTF
NA TRBJ2-1 NA TRBV19 TGTGCCGTAACGGGACTCCCGGGCAATGAGCAGTTCTTC CAVTGLPGNEQFF
TRBD2 TRBJ2-7 NA TRBV7-2 TGTGCCAGCAGCTTAAGCGGGGCGTCCTACGAGCAGTACTTC CASSLSGASYEQYF
TRBD2 TRBJ2-1 NA TRBV5-1 TGCGCCAGCAGCTCCCAGAGGACCGGGAGGGCCGCCTACAATGAGCAGTTCTTC CASSSQRTGRAAYNEQFF
NA TRBJ1-1 NA TRBV6-1 TGTGCCAGCCGGGGGTGGGAGTTCGGTGAAGCTTTCTTT CASRGWEFGEAFF
NA TRBJ1-5 few TRBV19 TGTGCCAGTAGTCGCGTACGGAATCAGCCCCAGCATTTT CASSRVRNQPQHF
TRBD1 TRBJ2-5 once TRBV11-2 TGTGCCAGCAGCTCGATACGGGACAGGGGACCAGAGACCCAGTACTTC CASSSIRDRGPETQYF
NA TRBJ1-2 NA TRBV28 TGTGCCAGCAGTCCCCATCAACGGGGCTACACCTTC CASSPHQRGYTF
TRBD2 TRBJ2-4 NA TRBV19 TGTGCCAGTAGTATCGGAATCAGCGGGAGGTTTAAAAACATTCAGTACTTC CASSIGISGRFKNIQYF
NA TRBJ2-5 NA TRBV18 TGTGCCAGCTCACCGCGGGTCCAAGAGACCCAGTACTTC CASSPRVQETQYF
TRBD2 TRBJ2-3 NA TRBV6-1 TGTGCCAGCAGTGACATAAGCGGGAGTACGCAGTATTTT CASSDISGSTQYF
NA TRBJ1-5 once TRBV11-2 TGTGCCAGCAGCTTAGATCGATGGGATCAGCCCCAGCATTTT CASSLDRWDQPQHF